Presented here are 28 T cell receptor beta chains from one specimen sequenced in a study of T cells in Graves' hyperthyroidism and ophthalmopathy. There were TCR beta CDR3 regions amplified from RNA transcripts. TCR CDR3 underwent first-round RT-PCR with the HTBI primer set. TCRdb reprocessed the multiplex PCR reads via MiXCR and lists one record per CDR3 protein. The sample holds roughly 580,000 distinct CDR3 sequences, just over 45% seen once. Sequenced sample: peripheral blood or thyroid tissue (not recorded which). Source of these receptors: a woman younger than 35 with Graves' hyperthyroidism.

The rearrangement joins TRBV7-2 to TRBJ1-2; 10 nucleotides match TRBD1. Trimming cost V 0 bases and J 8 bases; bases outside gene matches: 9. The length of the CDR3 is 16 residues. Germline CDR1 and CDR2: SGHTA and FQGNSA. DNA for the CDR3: TGTGCCAGCAGCTTAGCCCCGTACCGGGACAGGGGCGGCTACACCTTC. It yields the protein CASSLAPYRDRGGYTF.

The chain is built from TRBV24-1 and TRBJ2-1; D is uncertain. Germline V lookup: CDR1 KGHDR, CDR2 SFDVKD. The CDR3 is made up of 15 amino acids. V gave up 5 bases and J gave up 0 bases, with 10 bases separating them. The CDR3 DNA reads TGTGCCACCAGTGTTGGGCGGTCCTCCTACAATGAGCAGTTCTTC. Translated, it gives CATSVGRSSYNEQFF.

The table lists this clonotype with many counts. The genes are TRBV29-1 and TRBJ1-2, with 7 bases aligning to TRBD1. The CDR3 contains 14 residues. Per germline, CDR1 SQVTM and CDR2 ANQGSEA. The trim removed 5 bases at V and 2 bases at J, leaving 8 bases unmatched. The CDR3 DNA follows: TGCAGCGTTCGGGACAGTTCTACAAACTATGGCTACACCTTC. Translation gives CSVRDSSTNYGYTF.

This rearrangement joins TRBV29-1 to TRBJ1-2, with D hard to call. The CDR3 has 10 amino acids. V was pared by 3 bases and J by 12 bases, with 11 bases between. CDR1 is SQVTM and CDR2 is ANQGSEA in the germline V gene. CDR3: CSVETGMNTF. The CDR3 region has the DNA TGCAGCGTTGAGACGGGGATGAACACCTTC.

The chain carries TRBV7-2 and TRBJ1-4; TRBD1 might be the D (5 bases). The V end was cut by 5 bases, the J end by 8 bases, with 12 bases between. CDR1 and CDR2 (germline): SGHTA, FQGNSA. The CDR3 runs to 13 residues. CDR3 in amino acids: CASSLDSGEKLFF. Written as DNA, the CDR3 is TGTGCCAGCAGCCTCGATTCAGGGGAAAAACTGTTTTTT.

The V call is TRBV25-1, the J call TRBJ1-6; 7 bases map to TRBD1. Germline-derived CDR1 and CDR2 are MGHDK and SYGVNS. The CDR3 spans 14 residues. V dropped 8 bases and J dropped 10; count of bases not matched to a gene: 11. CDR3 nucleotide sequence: TGTGCCAGCCAAGGACAGGCCCTAACCTCACCCCTCCACTTT. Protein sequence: CASQGQALTSPLHF.

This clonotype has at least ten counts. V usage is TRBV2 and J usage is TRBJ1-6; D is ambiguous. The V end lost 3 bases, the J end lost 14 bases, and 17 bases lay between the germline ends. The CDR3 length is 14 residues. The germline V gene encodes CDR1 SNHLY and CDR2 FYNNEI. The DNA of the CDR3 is TGTGCCAGCAGTGACTCACCCCGCACCCAGGCCCTCCACTTT. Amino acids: CASSDSPRTQALHF.

DNA of the CDR3: TGTGCCAGCAGTGGACAGGGGATGGGCGGCTACACCTTC. Protein sequence: CASSGQGMGGYTF. The J gene is TRBJ1-2, the V gene TRBV2, with TRBD1 matching over 8 bases. The CDR3 spans 13 residues. The germline gives CDR1 SNHLY, CDR2 FYNNEI. V gave up 4 bases and J gave up 8 bases; unmatched junction bases: 6.

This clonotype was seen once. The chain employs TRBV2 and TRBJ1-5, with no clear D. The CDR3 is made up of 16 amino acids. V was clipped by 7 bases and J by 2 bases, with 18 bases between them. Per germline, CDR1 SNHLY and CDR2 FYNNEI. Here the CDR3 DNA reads TGTGCCAGCAACCTTCGATCGGGCCCAGGCAATCAGCCCCAGCATTTT. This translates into CASNLRSGPGNQPQHF.

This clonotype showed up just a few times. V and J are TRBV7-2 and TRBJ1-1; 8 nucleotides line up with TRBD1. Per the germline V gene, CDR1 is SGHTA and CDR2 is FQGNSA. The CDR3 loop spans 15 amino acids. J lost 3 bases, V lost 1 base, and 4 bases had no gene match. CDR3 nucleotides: TGTGCCAGCAGCTTAGTCGGGACAGGTTACACTGAAGCTTTCTTT. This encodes CASSLVGTGYTEAFF.

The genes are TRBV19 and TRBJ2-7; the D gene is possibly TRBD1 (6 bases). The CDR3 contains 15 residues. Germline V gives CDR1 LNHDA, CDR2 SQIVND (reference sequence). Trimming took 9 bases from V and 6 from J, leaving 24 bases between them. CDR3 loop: CASSTNRDGWSEQYF. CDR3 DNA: TGTGCCAGCAGCACCAACAGGGACGGTTGGAGCGAGCAGTACTTC. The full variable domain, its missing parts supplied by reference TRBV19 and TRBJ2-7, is DGGITQSPKYLFRKEGQNVTLSCEQNLNHDAMYWYRQDPGQGLRLIYYSQIVNDFQKGDIAEGYSVSREKKESFPLTVTSAQKNPTAFYLCASSTNRDGWSEQYFGPGTRLTVT.

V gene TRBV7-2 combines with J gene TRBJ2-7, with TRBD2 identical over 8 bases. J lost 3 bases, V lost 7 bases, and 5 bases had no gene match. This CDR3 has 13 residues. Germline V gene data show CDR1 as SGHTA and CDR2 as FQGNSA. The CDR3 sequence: CASIQRGNYEQYF. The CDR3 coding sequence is TGTGCCAGCATTCAGCGGGGGAACTACGAGCAGTACTTC.

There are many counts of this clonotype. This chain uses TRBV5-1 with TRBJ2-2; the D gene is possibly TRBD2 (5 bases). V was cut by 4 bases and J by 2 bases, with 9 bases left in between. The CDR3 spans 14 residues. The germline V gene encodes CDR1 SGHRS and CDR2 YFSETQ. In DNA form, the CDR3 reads TGCGCCAGCAGCCTCGGGGTCAACACCGGGGAGCTGTTTTTT. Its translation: CASSLGVNTGELFF.

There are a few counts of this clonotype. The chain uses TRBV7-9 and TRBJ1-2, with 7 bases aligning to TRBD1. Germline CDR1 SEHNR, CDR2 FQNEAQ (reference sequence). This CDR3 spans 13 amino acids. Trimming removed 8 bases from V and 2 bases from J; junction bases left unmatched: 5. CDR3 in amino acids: CASVRGQNYGYTF. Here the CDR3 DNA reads TGTGCCAGCGTTAGGGGGCAAAACTATGGCTACACCTTC.

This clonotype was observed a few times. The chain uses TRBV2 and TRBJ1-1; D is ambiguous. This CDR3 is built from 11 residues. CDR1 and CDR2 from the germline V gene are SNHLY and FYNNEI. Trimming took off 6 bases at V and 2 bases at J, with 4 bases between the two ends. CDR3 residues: CASRNNTEAFF. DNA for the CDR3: TGTGCCAGCAGAAACAACACTGAAGCTTTCTTT.

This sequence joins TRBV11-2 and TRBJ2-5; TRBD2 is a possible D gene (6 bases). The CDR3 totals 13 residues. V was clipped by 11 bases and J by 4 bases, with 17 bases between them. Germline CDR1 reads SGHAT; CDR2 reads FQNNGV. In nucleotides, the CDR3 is TGTGCCGCGGCCGGGGGAGAGGGAGAGACCCAGTACTTC. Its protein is CAAAGGEGETQYF.

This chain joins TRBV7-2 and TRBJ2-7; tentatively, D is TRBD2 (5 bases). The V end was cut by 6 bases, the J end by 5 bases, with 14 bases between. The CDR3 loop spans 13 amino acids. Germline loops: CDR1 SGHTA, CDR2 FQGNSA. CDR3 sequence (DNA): TGTGCCAGCAGTGTCGAGGGCCTCGACGAGCAGTACTTC. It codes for CASSVEGLDEQYF.

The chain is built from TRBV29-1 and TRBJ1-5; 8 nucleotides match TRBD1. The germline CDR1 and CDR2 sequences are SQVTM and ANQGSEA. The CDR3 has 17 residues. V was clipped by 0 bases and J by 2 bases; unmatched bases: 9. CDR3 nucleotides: TGCAGCGTTGAAGATGGACAGGGCGGCAACGGCAATCAGCCCCAGCATTTT. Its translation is CSVEDGQGGNGNQPQHF.

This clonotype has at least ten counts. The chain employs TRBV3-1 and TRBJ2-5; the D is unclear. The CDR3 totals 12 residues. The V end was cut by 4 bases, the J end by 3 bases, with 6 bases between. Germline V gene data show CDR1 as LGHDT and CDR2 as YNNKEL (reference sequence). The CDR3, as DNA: TGTGCCAGCAGCCCCTGGGAAGAGACCCAGTACTTC. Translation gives CASSPWEETQYF.

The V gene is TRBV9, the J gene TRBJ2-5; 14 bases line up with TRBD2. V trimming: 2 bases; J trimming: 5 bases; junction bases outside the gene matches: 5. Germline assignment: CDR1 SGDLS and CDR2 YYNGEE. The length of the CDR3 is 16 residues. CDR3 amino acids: CASSVTSGRAVETQYF. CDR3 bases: TGTGCCAGCAGCGTGACTAGCGGGAGGGCCGTGGAGACCCAGTACTTC. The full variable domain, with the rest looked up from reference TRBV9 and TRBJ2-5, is DSGVTQTPKHLITATGQRVTLRCSPRSGDLSVYWYQQSLDQGLQFLIQYYNGEERAKGNILERFSAQQFPDLHSELNLSSLELGDSALYFCASSVTSGRAVETQYFGPGTRLLVL.

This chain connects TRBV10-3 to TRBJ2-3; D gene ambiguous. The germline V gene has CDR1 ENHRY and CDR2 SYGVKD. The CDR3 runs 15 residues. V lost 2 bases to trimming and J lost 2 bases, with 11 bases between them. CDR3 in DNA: TGTGCCATCAGTGAGACCCCTAGGACCACAGATACGCAGTATTTT. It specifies CAISETPRTTDTQYF.

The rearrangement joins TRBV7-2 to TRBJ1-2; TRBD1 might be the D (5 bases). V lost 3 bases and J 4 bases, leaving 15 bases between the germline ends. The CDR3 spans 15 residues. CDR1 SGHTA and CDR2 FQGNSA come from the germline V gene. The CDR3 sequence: CASSLGVRSSYGYTF. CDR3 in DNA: TGTGCCAGCAGCTTGGGGGTACGGTCATCCTATGGCTACACCTTC.

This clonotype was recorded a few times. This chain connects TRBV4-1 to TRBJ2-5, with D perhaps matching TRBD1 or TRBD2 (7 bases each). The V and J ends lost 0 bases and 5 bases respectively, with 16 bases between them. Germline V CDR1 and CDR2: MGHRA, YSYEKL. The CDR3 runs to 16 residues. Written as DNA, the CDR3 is TGCGCCAGCAGCCAAGATCCGTCAGGGGGAGGGGAGACCCAGTACTTC. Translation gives CASSQDPSGGGETQYF.

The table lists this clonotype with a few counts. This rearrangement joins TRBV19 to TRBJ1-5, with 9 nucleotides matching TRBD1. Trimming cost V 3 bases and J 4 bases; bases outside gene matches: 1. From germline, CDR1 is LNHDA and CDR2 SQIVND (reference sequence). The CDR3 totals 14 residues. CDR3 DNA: TGTGCCAGTAGTATCGGGACAGGGAATCAGCCCCAGCATTTT. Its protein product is CASSIGTGNQPQHF.

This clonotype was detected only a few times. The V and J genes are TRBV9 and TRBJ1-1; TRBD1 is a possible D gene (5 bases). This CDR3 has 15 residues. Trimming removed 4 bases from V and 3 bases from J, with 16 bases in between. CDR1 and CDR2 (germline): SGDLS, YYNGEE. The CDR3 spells CASSIRGDGDTEAFF. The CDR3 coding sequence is TGTGCCAGCAGCATCCGGGGGGACGGGGACACTGAAGCTTTCTTT.

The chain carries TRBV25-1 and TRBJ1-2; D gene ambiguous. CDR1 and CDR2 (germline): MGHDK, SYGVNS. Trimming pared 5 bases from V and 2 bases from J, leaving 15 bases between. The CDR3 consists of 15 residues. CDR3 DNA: TGTGCCAGCAGTTACTCGAGCAACCGCAACTATGGCTACACCTTC. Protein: CASSYSSNRNYGYTF.

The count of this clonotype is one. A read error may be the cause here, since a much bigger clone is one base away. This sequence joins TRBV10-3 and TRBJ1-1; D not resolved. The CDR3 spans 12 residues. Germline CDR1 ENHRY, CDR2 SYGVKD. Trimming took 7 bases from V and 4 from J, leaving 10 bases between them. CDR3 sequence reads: CAIKAEGTEAFF. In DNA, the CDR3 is TGTGCCATCAAAGCAGAGGGCACTGAAGCTTTCTTT.

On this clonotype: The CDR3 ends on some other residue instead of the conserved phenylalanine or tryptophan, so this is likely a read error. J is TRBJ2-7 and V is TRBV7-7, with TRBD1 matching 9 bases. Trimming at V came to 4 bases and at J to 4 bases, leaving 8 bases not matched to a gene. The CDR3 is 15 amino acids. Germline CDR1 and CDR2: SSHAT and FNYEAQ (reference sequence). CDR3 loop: CASSSSGTGWYEQYL. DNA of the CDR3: TGTGCCAGCAGCTCGTCCGGGACAGGGTGGTACGAGCAGTACCTC.